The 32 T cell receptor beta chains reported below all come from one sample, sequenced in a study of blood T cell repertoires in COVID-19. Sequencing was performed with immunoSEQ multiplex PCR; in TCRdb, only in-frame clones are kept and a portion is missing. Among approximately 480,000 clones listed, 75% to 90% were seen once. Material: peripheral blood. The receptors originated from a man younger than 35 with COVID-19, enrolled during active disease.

The CDR3, as DNA: TGTGCCAGCAGCCCTAGCTCCTACGAGCAGTACTTC. It specifies CASSPSSYEQYF. This sequence joins TRBV13 and TRBJ2-7; D gene ambiguous. This CDR3 has 12 amino acids. V was cut by 5 bases and J by 0 bases, with 5 bases left in between. Germline CDR1 reads PRHDT; CDR2 reads FYEKMQ (reference sequence).

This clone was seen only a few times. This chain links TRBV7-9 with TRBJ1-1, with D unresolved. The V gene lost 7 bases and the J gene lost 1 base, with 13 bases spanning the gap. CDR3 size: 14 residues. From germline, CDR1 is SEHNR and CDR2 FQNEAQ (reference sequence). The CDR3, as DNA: TGTGCCAGCAAGATAGGCGGTGGGAACACTGAAGCTTTCTTT. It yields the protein CASKIGGGNTEAFF.

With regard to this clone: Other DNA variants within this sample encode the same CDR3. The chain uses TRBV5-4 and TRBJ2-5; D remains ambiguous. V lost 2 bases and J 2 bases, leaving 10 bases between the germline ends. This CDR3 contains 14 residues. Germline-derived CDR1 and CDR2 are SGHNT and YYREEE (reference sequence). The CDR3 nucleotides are TGTGCCAGCAGCTTTTCGGGTGGGCAAGAGACCCAGTACTTC. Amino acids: CASSFSGGQETQYF.

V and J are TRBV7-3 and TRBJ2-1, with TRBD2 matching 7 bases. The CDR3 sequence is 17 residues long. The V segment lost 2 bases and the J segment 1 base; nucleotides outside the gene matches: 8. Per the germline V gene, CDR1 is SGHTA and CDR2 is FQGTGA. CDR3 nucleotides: TGTGCCAGCAGCTTATATCGCGGGAGAGGGTCCTACAATGAGCAGTTCTTC. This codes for CASSLYRGRGSYNEQFF.

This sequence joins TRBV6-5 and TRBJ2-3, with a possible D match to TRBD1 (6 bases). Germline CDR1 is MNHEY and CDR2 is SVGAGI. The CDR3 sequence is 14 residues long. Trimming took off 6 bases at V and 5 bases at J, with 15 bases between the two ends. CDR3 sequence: CASRLQGQGDTQYF. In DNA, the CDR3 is TGTGCCAGCAGGCTACAGGGTCAGGGAGATACGCAGTATTTT.

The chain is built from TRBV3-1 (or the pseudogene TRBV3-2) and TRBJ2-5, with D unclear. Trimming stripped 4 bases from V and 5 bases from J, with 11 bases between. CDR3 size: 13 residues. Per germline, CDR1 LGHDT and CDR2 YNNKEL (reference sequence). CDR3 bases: TGTGCCAGCAGCCGAAGAGGAAGCGAGACCCAGTACTTC. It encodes CASSRRGSETQYF.

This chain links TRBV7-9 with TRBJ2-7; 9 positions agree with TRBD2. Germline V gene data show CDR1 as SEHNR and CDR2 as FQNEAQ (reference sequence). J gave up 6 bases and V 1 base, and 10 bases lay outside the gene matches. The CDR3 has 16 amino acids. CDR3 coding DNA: TGTGCCAGCAGCTTAGGAGGGCGGGAGGGCCTCGGCGAGCAGTACTTC. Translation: CASSLGGREGLGEQYF.

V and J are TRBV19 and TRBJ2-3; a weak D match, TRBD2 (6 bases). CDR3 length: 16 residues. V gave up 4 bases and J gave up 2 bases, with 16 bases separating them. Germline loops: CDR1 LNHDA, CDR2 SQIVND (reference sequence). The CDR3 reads CASSSWTGAHTDTQYF. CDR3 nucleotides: TGTGCCAGTAGTAGTTGGACGGGAGCACACACAGATACGCAGTATTTT. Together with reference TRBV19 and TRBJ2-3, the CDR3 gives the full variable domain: DGGITQSPKYLFRKEGQNVTLSCEQNLNHDAMYWYRQDPGQGLRLIYYSQIVNDFQKGDIAEGYSVSREKKESFPLTVTSAQKNPTAFYLCASSSWTGAHTDTQYFGPGTRLTVL.

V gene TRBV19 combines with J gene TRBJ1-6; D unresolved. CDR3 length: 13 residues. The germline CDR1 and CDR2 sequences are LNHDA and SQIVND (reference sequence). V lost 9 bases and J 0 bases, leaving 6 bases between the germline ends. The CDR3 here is CASLYSYNSPLHF. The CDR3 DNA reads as TGTGCCAGCCTTTACTCCTATAATTCACCCCTCCACTTT. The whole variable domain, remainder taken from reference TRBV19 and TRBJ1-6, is DGGITQSPKYLFRKEGQNVTLSCEQNLNHDAMYWYRQDPGQGLRLIYYSQIVNDFQKGDIAEGYSVSREKKESFPLTVTSAQKNPTAFYLCASLYSYNSPLHFGNGTRLTVT.

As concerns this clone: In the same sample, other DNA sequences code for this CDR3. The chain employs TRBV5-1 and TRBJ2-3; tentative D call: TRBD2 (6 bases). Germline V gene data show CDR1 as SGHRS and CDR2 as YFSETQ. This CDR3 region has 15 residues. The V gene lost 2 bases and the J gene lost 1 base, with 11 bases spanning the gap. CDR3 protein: CASSFLAGRTDTQYF. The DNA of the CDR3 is TGCGCCAGCAGCTTCTTGGCGGGGCGCACAGATACGCAGTATTTT.

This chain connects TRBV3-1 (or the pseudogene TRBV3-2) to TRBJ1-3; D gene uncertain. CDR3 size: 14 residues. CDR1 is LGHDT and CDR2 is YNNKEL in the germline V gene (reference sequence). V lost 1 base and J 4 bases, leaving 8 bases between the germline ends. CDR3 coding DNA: TGTGCCAGCAGCCAAGTCCCGTCCGGAAACACCATATATTTT. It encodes CASSQVPSGNTIYF.

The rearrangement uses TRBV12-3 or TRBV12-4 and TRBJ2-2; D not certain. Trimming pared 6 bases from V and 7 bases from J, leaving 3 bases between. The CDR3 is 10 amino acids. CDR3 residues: CASSVGELFF. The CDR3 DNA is TGTGCCAGCAGCGTCGGGGAGCTGTTTTTT.

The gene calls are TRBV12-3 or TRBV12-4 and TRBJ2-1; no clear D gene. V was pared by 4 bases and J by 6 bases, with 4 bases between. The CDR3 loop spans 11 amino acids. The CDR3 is CASSYSNEQFF. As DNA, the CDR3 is TGTGCCAGCAGTTACAGCAATGAGCAGTTCTTC.

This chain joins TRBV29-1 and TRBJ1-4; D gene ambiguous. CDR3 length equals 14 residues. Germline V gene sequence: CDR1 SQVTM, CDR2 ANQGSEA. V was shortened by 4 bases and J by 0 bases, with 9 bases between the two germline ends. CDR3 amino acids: CSVARSATNEKLFF. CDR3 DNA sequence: TGCAGCGTTGCGAGGTCTGCAACTAATGAAAAACTGTTTTTT. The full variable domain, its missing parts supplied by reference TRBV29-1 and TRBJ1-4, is SAVISQKPSRDICQRGTSLTIQCQVDSQVTMMFWYRQQPGQSLTLIATANQGSEATYESGFVIDKFPISRPNLTFSTLTVSNMSPEDSSIYLCSVARSATNEKLFFGSGTQLSVL.

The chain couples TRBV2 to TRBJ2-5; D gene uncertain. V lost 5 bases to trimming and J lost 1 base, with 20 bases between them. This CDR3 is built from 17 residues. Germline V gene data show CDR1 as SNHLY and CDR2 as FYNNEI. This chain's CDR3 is CASSQEIIELTQETQYF. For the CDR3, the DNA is TGTGCCAGCAGTCAAGAGATAATCGAACTAACCCAAGAGACCCAGTACTTC.

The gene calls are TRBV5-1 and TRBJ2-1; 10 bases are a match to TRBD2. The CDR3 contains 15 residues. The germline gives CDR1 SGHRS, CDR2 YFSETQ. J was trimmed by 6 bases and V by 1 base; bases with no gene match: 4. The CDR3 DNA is TGCGCCAGCAGCTTGAGCGGGGGGGTGACCAATGAGCAGTTCTTC. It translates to CASSLSGGVTNEQFF. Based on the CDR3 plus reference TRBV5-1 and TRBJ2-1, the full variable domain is KAGVTQTPRYLIKTRGQQVTLSCSPISGHRSVSWYQQTPGQGLQFLFEYFSETQRNKGNFPGRFSGRQFSNSRSEMNVSTLELGDSALYLCASSLSGGVTNEQFFGPGTRLTVL.

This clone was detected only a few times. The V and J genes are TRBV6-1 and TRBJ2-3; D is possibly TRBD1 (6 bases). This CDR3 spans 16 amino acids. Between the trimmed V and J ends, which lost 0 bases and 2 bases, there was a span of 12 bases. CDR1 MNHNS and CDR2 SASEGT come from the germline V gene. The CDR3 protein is CASSEAGTFHTDTQYF. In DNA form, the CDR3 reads TGTGCCAGCAGTGAAGCTGGGACATTTCACACAGATACGCAGTATTTT.

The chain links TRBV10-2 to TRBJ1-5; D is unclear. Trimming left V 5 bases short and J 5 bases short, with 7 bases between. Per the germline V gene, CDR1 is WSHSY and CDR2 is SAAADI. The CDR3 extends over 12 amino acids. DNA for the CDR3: TGCGCCAGCAGTCGGAGGGATCAGCCCCAGCATTTT. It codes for CASSRRDQPQHF.

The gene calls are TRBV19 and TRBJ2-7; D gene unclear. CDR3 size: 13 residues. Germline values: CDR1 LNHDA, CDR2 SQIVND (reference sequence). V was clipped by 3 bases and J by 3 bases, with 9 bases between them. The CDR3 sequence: CASSILLNYEQYF. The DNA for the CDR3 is TGTGCCAGTAGTATCCTCCTAAACTACGAGCAGTACTTC. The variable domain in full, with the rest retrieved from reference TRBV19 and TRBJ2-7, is DGGITQSPKYLFRKEGQNVTLSCEQNLNHDAMYWYRQDPGQGLRLIYYSQIVNDFQKGDIAEGYSVSREKKESFPLTVTSAQKNPTAFYLCASSILLNYEQYFGPGTRLTVT.

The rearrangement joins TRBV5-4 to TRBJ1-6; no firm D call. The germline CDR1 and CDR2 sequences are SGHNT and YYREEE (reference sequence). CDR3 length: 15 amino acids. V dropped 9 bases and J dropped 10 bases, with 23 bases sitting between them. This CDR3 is CATNILPGRGSPLHF. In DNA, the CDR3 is TGTGCCACCAATATACTGCCCGGGCGGGGATCACCCCTCCACTTT.

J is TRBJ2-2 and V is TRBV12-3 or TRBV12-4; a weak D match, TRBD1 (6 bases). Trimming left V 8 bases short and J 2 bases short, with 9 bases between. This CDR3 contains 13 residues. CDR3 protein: CASGQINTGELFF. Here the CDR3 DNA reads TGTGCCAGCGGACAGATAAACACCGGGGAGCTGTTTTTT.

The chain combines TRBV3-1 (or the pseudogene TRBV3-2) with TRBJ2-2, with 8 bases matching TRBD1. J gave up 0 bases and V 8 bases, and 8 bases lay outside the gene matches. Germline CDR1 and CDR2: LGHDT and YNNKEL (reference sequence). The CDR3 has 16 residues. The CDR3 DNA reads TGTGCCAGCCTCGCTAGGACAGGGCCGAACACCGGGGAGCTGTTTTTT. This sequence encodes CASLARTGPNTGELFF.

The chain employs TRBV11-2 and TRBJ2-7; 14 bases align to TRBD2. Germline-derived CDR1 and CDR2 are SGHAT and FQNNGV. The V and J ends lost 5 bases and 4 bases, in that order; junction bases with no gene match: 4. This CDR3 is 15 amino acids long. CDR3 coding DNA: TGTGCCAGCAGCCTTCGGACTAGCGGGAGGTACGAGCAGTACTTC. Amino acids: CASSLRTSGRYEQYF.

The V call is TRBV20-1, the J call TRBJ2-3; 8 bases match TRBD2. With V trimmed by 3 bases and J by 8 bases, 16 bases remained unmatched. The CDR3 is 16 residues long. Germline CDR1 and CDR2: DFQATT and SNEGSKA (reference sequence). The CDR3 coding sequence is TGCAGTGCTAGTATCCCCGGGCGGGGGGAAAGGGGTACGCAGTATTTT. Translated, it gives CSASIPGRGERGTQYF.

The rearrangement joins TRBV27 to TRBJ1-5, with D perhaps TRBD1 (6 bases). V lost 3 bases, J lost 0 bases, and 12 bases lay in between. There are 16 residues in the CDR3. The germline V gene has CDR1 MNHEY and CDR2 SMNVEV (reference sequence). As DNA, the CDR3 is TGTGCCAGCAGTTTTGGGGGGGCCGGTAGCAATCAGCCCCAGCATTTT. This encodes CASSFGGAGSNQPQHF.

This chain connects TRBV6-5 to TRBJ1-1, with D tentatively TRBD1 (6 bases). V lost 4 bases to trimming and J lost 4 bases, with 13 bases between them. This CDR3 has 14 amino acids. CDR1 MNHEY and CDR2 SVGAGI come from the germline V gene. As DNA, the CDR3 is TGTGCCAGCAGTTCGTTTCAGGGGTTCACTGAAGCTTTCTTT. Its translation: CASSSFQGFTEAFF.

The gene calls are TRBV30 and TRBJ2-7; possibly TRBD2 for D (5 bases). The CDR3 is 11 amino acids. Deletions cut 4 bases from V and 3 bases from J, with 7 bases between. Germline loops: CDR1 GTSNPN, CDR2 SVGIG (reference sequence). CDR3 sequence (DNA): TGTGCCTGGAATGCGGGCTACGAGCAGTACTTC. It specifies CAWNAGYEQYF.

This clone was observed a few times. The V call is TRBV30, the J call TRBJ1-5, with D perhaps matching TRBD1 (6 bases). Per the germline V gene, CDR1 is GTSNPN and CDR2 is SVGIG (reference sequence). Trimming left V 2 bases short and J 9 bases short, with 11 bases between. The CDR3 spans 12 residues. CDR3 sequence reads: CAWSNRVSPQHF. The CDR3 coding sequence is TGTGCCTGGAGTAACAGGGTTTCGCCCCAGCATTTT.

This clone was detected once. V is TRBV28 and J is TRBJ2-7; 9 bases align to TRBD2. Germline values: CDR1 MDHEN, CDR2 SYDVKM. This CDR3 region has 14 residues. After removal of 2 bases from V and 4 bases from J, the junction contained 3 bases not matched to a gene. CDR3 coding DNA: TGTGCCAGCAGTTTAGCGGGGGGGTTTTACGAGCAGTACTTC. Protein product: CASSLAGGFYEQYF.

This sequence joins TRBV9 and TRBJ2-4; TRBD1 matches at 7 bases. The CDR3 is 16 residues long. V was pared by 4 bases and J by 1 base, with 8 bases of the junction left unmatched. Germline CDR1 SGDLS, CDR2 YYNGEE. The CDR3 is CASSTGTVVAKNIQYF. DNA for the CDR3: TGTGCCAGCAGCACCGGGACAGTGGTGGCCAAAAACATTCAGTACTTC.

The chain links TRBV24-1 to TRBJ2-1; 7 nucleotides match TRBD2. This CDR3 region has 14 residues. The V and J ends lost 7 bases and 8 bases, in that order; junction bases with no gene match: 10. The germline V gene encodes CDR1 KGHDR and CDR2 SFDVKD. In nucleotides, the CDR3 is TGTGCCACCAGCTCTAGCGGACCCGTTGATGAGCAGTTCTTC. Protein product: CATSSSGPVDEQFF.

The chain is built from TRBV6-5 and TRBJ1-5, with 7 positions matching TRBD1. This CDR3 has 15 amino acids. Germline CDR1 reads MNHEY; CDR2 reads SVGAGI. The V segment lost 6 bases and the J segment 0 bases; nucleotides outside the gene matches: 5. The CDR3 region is CASSPGQNSNQPQHF. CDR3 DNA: TGTGCCAGCAGCCCGGGACAGAATAGCAATCAGCCCCAGCATTTT.